These 30 T cell receptor beta chains came from one sample sequenced in a study of cytomegalovirus exposure and HLA in healthy donors. PCR amplification relied on 60 Vbeta primers (plus 13 Jbeta primers). Sequencing used immunoSEQ multiplex PCR; TCRdb keeps in-frame clones, though not all of them. This sample carries 150,000 to 200,000 clones, with 0.7% to 0.8% going to the ten biggest clones. The sample taken for sequencing was PBMCs. These TCRs come from a young woman in good health and CMV-seropositive.

The rearrangement links TRBV7-2 to TRBJ2-5; weak D call: TRBD1 (6 bases). CDR1 is SGHTA, CDR2 FQGNSA, per germline. V shed 1 base and J shed 5 bases, with 8 bases lying between them. This CDR3 comprises 13 residues. The CDR3, as DNA: TGTGCCAGCAGCTTAGTGGGGGCGGAGACCCAGTACTTC. Its protein product is CASSLVGAETQYF.

The gene calls are TRBV4-3 and TRBJ2-3; 11 bases map to TRBD2. Unmatched junction bases numbered 4, after V lost 1 base and J lost 7 bases. Looked up from germline, CDR1 is LGHNA and CDR2 is YSLEER. The CDR3 sequence is 15 residues long. The DNA of the CDR3 is TGCGCCAGCAGCCAAGTAGCGGGGGGGCCATATACGCAGTATTTT. Protein sequence: CASSQVAGGPYTQYF.

This rearrangement joins TRBV5-6 to TRBJ1-6; the D is unclear. The V and J ends lost 4 bases and 0 bases respectively, with 11 bases between them. Germline V gene lookup returns CDR1 SGHDT and CDR2 YYEEEE. The length of the CDR3 is 16 residues. For the CDR3, the DNA is TGTGCCAGCAGCCCCGGCACGGGCTCCTATAATTCACCCCTCCACTTT. Encoded protein: CASSPGTGSYNSPLHF.

This sequence joins TRBV2 and TRBJ1-6; weak D call: TRBD1 (5 bases). This CDR3 region has 14 residues. V was trimmed by 7 bases and J by 6 bases, leaving 13 bases between them. CDR1 and CDR2 from the germline V gene are SNHLY and FYNNEI. The DNA of the CDR3 is TGTGCCAGCACTCAGGGATCGGGTAATTCACCCCTCCACTTT. Its protein product is CASTQGSGNSPLHF.

The chain has TRBV7-6 and TRBJ2-1; TRBD2 aligns across 10 bases. The germline CDR1 and CDR2 sequences are SGHVS and FNYEAQ. The CDR3 length is 16 residues. J was trimmed by 4 bases and V by 0 bases; bases with no gene match: 3. CDR3 region: CASSLAASGRYNEQFF. The CDR3 nucleotides are TGTGCCAGCAGCTTAGCGGCTAGCGGGAGATACAATGAGCAGTTCTTC.

This chain connects TRBV4-1 to TRBJ2-3; 11 bases agree with TRBD2. This CDR3 has 16 amino acids. The germline gives CDR1 MGHRA, CDR2 YSYEKL. J was trimmed by 4 bases and V by 3 bases; bases with no gene match: 6. The CDR3: CASSHLAGGVPDTQYF. For the CDR3, the DNA is TGCGCCAGCAGCCACTTAGCGGGAGGGGTCCCAGATACGCAGTATTTT.

The chain employs TRBV19 and TRBJ1-1, with D hard to call. The germline CDR1 and CDR2 sequences are LNHDA and SQIVND (reference sequence). This CDR3 contains 13 residues. V was pared by 5 bases and J by 0 bases, with 7 bases between. The DNA of the CDR3 is TGTGCCAGTAGTCAAACGGTGAACACTGAAGCTTTCTTT. Translated: CASSQTVNTEAFF.

The chain combines TRBV6-4 with TRBJ2-1; TRBD2 matches 8 bases. The CDR3 sequence is 15 residues long. V was clipped by 2 bases and J by 8 bases; unmatched bases: 8. The germline V gene encodes CDR1 MRHNA and CDR2 SNTAGT. CDR3 in DNA: TGTGCCAGCAGTGACGCGGTAGCGGGAAGGGATGAGCAGTTCTTC. Encoded protein: CASSDAVAGRDEQFF.

The chain recombines TRBV11-2 with TRBJ2-5; 8 bases are a match to TRBD1. The CDR3 loop spans 13 amino acids. Germline V CDR1 and CDR2: SGHAT, FQNNGV. J gave up 5 bases and V 5 bases, and 4 bases lay outside the gene matches. For the CDR3, the DNA is TGTGCCAGCAGCGTACAGGGGGAGGAGACCCAGTACTTC. Its protein is CASSVQGEETQYF.

J is TRBJ1-2 and V is TRBV10-1; the D gene is possibly TRBD1 (5 bases). There are 13 residues in the CDR3. Trimming removed 2 bases from V and 5 bases from J, with 9 bases in between. The germline V gene encodes CDR1 WNHNN and CDR2 SYGVQD (reference sequence). CDR3 in amino acids: CASSEETEYGYTF. The CDR3 DNA sequence: TGCGCCAGCAGTGAGGAGACAGAGTATGGCTACACCTTC.

The rearrangement links TRBV9 to TRBJ2-2; the D gene is possibly TRBD2 (6 bases). Trimming shortened V by 0 bases and J by 6 bases, and 12 bases separated the two germline ends. This CDR3 comprises 15 residues. CDR1 SGDLS and CDR2 YYNGEE come from the germline V gene. The CDR3 nucleotides read TGTGCCAGCAGCGTAGAAGGACTAAAGGCCGGGGAGCTGTTTTTT. Protein product: CASSVEGLKAGELFF.

This rearrangement joins TRBV15 to TRBJ2-5; D is possibly TRBD2 (7 bases). The CDR3 length is 14 residues. Trimming removed 7 bases from V and 4 bases from J, with 16 bases in between. Germline V CDR1 and CDR2: LNHNV, YYDKDF (reference sequence). The CDR3 reads CATTGGYPPETQYF. The CDR3 region has the DNA TGTGCCACCACGGGGGGCTACCCCCCAGAGACCCAGTACTTC. Full variable domain (outside the CDR3, taken from reference TRBV15 and TRBJ2-5): DAMVIQNPRYQVTQFGKPVTLSCSQTLNHNVMYWYQQKSSQAPKLLFHYYDKDFNNEADTPDNFQSRRPNTSFCFLDIRSPGLGDTAMYLCATTGGYPPETQYFGPGTRLLVL.

This chain joins TRBV6-1 and TRBJ1-1; D not resolved. CDR1 is MNHNS and CDR2 is SASEGT in the germline V gene. This CDR3 region has 16 residues. V was clipped by 0 bases and J by 7 bases, with 18 bases between them. In DNA form, the CDR3 reads TGTGCCAGCAGTGAAGCCCTCGGACGGGGATCCCTTGAAGCTTTCTTT. It encodes CASSEALGRGSLEAFF.

This CDR3 is CATSRDKQGQDTQYF. CDR3 bases: TGTGCCACCAGCAGAGATAAGCAGGGTCAAGATACGCAGTATTTT. The chain links TRBV15 to TRBJ2-3; TRBD1 might be the D (5 bases). This CDR3 is 15 amino acids long. The V gene's germline CDR1 is LNHNV and CDR2 YYDKDF (reference sequence). Trimming pared 0 bases from V and 5 bases from J, leaving 12 bases between.

The chain recombines TRBV5-8 with TRBJ1-4; TRBD1 aligns across 10 bases. J gave up 1 base and V 5 bases, and 14 bases lay outside the gene matches. Germline V gene lookup returns CDR1 SGHTS and CDR2 YDEGEE. The CDR3 is made up of 19 amino acids. The CDR3 loop is CASRVGTGDFFITNEKLFF. The CDR3 DNA follows: TGTGCCAGCAGAGTCGGGACAGGGGATTTCTTCATAACTAATGAAAAACTGTTTTTT.

The chain is built from TRBV11-3 and TRBJ2-3; 8 bases are shared with TRBD2. Germline V gives CDR1 SGHNT, CDR2 YENEEA. This CDR3 is 18 amino acids long. Trimming at V came to 5 bases and at J to 2 bases, leaving 15 bases not matched to a gene. In DNA, the CDR3 is TGTGCCAGCAGCCCTCGGGGGGGAGCGGGGAGATTCACAGATACGCAGTATTTT. Residues: CASSPRGGAGRFTDTQYF.

The chain uses TRBV7-2 and TRBJ1-2; 11 bases line up with TRBD1. Germline-derived CDR1 and CDR2 are SGHTA and FQGNSA. Losses at the gene ends were 5 bases for V and 7 bases for J; bases not matched to a gene: 12. The CDR3 extends over 16 amino acids. CDR3 loop: CASSTRTGGDSSGYTF. CDR3 in DNA: TGTGCCAGCAGCACCCGGACAGGGGGCGACTCAAGTGGCTACACCTTC.

The rearrangement joins TRBV2 to TRBJ2-1, with D perhaps TRBD1 (6 bases). The germline V and J ends were trimmed by 2 bases and 4 bases, with 9 bases remaining between them. Germline-derived CDR1 and CDR2 are SNHLY and FYNNEI. The CDR3 contains 14 residues. In DNA form, the CDR3 reads TGTGCCAGCAGTGAACAGGGGATATACAATGAGCAGTTCTTC. This codes for CASSEQGIYNEQFF.

Concerning this clone itself: A read error may produce the germline difference seen at one junction end. The chain joins TRBV7-2 to TRBJ2-3, with TRBD1 as a possible D gene (6 bases). The CDR3 length is 14 residues. Germline V gives CDR1 SGHTA, CDR2 FQGNSA. In nucleotides, the CDR3 is TGTGCCAGCAGCTCACAGACGGGTGAAGGACAGAGGAATTTT. This codes for CASSSQTGEGQRNF.

V and J are TRBV5-1 and TRBJ2-5; 7 nucleotides agree with TRBD1. CDR1 is SGHRS and CDR2 is YFSETQ in the germline V gene. The CDR3 has 13 residues. Trimming removed 5 bases from V and 5 bases from J; junction bases left unmatched: 6. In nucleotides, the CDR3 is TGCGCCAGCAGACCAACAGGGGTCGAGACCCAGTACTTC. It is translated as CASRPTGVETQYF. Variable domain in full (rest from reference TRBV5-1 and TRBJ2-5): KAGVTQTPRYLIKTRGQQVTLSCSPISGHRSVSWYQQTPGQGLQFLFEYFSETQRNKGNFPGRFSGRQFSNSRSEMNVSTLELGDSALYLCASRPTGVETQYFGPGTRLLVL.

Of note for this clone: Because the CDR3's place on the DNA is in doubt, the DNA is left out and the CDR3 is given as listed by TCRdb. The chain combines TRBV2 with TRBJ2-1; no DNA check was done on the table's D call, TRBD2. Including both end residues, the CDR3 is 15 amino acids long. CDR1 and CDR2 from the germline V gene are SNHLY and FYNNEI. This CDR3 reads CASSEVAGGAGSKFF.

J is TRBJ2-1 and V is TRBV7-8, with TRBD2 matching over 7 bases. The junction had 5 bases not matched to a gene; V was cut back by 6 bases and J by 12 bases. Germline CDR1 is SGHVS and CDR2 is FQNEAQ. This CDR3 comprises 11 residues. In nucleotides, the CDR3 is TGTGCCAGCAGTGCCGGGAGGCTGCAGTTCTTC. It codes for CASSAGRLQFF. Supplemented by reference TRBV7-8 and TRBJ2-1, the full variable domain reads GAGVSQSPRYKVAKRGQDVALRCDPISGHVSLFWYQQALGQGPEFLTYFQNEAQLDKSGLPSDRFFAERPEGSVSTLKIQRTQQEDSAVYLCASSAGRLQFFGPGTRLTVL.

The chain links TRBV18 to TRBJ2-2; 10 positions match TRBD1. The CDR3 is made up of 15 amino acids. In germline, CDR1 is KGHSH, CDR2 LQKENI. V shed 3 bases and J 2 bases; nucleotides not matched to a gene: 0. The CDR3 DNA is TGTGCCAGCTCACCGACAGGGGGCAACACCGGGGAGCTGTTTTTT. Translation gives CASSPTGGNTGELFF.

The chain employs TRBV9 and TRBJ1-3; the D gene is possibly TRBD1 (5 bases). The CDR3 has 15 residues. Trimming removed 0 bases at V and 2 bases at J, with 9 bases between. The germline V gene has CDR1 SGDLS and CDR2 YYNGEE. The DNA for the CDR3 is TGTGCCAGCAGCGTAGAGACAGCCCCTGGAAACACCATATATTTT. It codes for CASSVETAPGNTIYF.

The chain carries TRBV5-5 and TRBJ1-5; 9 bases agree with TRBD1. V gave up 4 bases and J gave up 6 bases; unmatched junction bases: 5. The CDR3 totals 14 residues. Germline V gene sequence: CDR1 SGHKS, CDR2 YYEKEE (reference sequence). CDR3: CASSPGTGSQPQHF. The CDR3 bases are TGTGCCAGCAGCCCCGGGACAGGGAGTCAGCCCCAGCATTTT.

CDR3 sequence (DNA): TGTGCCAGCGCCCCGAGGGACAGGGGGTCTGGTGAGCAGTTCTTC. Protein: CASAPRDRGSGEQFF. The V call is TRBV6-5, the J call TRBJ2-1; 11 bases fit TRBD1. This CDR3 has 15 residues. CDR1 MNHEY and CDR2 SVGAGI come from the germline V gene. Trimming cost V 8 bases and J 9 bases; bases outside gene matches: 12.

This chain connects TRBV6-5 to TRBJ2-5; a weak D match, TRBD2 (5 bases). The end of the DNA is better explained by TRBJ2-7, so the J call may be wrong. Per the germline V gene, CDR1 is MNHEY and CDR2 is SVGAGI. This CDR3 is built from 14 residues. CDR3 protein: CASTRGFFSYEQYF. The CDR3 coding sequence is TGTGCCAGCACTCGAGGGTTTTTCTCCTACGAGCAGTACTTC.

The rearrangement joins TRBV5-4 to TRBJ1-6; 8 bases agree with TRBD1. The CDR3 consists of 16 residues. From germline, CDR1 is SGHNT and CDR2 YYREEE (reference sequence). V gave up 2 bases and J gave up 5 bases; unmatched junction bases: 6. Written as DNA, the CDR3 is TGTGCCAGCAGCTTAGGACAGGGCGGAAATAATTCACCCCTCCACTTT. It codes for CASSLGQGGNNSPLHF.

The V call is TRBV5-1, the J call TRBJ2-2, with TRBD2 identical over 7 bases. The V segment lost 3 bases and the J segment 3 bases; nucleotides outside the gene matches: 2. Looked up from germline, CDR1 is SGHRS and CDR2 is YFSETQ. There are 14 residues in the CDR3. CDR3: CASSWDYDTGELFF. CDR3 nucleotide sequence: TGCGCCAGCAGCTGGGACTATGACACCGGGGAGCTGTTTTTT.

The genes are TRBV5-1 and TRBJ2-1; 9 nucleotides line up with TRBD1. V lost 2 bases to trimming and J lost 0 bases; unmatched junction nucleotides: 6. The germline CDR1 and CDR2 sequences are SGHRS and YFSETQ. The CDR3 has 17 amino acids. CDR3 nucleotide sequence: TGCGCCAGCAGCTTCCCGGACAGGGGACCCTCCTACAATGAGCAGTTCTTC. Protein product: CASSFPDRGPSYNEQFF.